The sequence of this TCR beta chain was determined in a study of control samples from healthy donors and cancer patients. V was clipped by 0 bases and J by 0 bases, with 17 bases between them. CDR3 length equals 19 residues. Germline CDR1 reads LNHDA; CDR2 reads SQIVND (reference sequence). Profiling relied on immunoSEQ multiplex PCR, and the TCRdb table lists in-frame clones only, not all of them. The table lists 150,000 or so clones, roughly 90% of them singletons. Sequencing was performed on blood. The sequence derives from a woman aged 45-65 years in good health. The chain recombines TRBV19 with TRBJ2-2, with D perhaps TRBD2 (5 bases). The CDR3 DNA reads as TGTGCCAGTAGTATAGATACGGGGATTCTACTCCCGAACACCGGGGAGCTGTTTTTT. Protein: CASSIDTGILLPNTGELFF.